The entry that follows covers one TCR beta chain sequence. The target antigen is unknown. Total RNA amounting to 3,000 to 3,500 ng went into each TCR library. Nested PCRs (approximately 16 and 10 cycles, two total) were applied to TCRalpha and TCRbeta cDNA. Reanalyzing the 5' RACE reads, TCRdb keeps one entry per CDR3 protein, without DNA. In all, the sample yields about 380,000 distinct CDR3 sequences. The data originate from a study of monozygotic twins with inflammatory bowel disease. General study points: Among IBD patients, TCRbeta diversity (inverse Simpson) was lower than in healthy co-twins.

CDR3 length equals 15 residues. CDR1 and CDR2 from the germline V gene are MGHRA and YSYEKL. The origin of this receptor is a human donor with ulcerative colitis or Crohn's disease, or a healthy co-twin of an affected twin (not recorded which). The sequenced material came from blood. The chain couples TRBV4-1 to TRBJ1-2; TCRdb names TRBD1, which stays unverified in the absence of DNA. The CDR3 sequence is CASSRGTGVLLGYTF.